These 12 T cell receptor beta chains were sequenced from one sample in a study of sequential checkpoint blockade in melanoma. Documented treatment: randomized to nivolumab then ipilimumab (arm A) or the reverse (arm B). Produced via immunoSEQ multiplex PCR; TCRdb's table is partial and in-frame only. The top ten hold about 38% of the sample, which has about 20,000 clones, about 80% seen once. Sequencing used CD8+ T cells sorted from blood (inferred from file names), obtained from a patient given nivolumab and ipilimumab in sequence. These receptors were obtained from a human donor with melanoma.

The chain recombines TRBV11-2 with TRBJ2-5; TRBD2 matches 9 bases. J gave up 11 bases and V 0 bases, and 16 bases lay outside the gene matches. The CDR3 has 17 residues. The germline V gene has CDR1 SGHAT and CDR2 FQNNGV. CDR3 residues: CASSLDGVAGALWEQYF. CDR3 DNA: TGTGCCAGCAGCTTAGATGGCGTAGCGGGGGCCCTCTGGGAGCAGTACTTC.

The rearrangement links TRBV4-1 to TRBJ2-7; possible D gene TRBD1, 5 bases. Trimming stripped 4 bases from V and 3 bases from J, with 13 bases between. Germline values: CDR1 MGHRA, CDR2 YSYEKL. This CDR3 is 14 amino acids long. The CDR3: CASSLQTENYEQYF. The CDR3 DNA sequence: TGCGCCAGCAGCCTGCAGACAGAAAACTACGAGCAGTACTTC.

This clone was observed once. J is TRBJ1-5 and V is TRBV6-6; 7 bases match TRBD1. V dropped 4 bases and J dropped 4; count of bases not matched to a gene: 7. The CDR3 is 15 residues long. Germline V gene lookup returns CDR1 MNHNY and CDR2 SVGAGI (reference sequence). The CDR3 DNA is TGTGCCAGCAGTTTCCAGGGACAGACTAATCAGCCCCAGCATTTT. Amino acid sequence: CASSFQGQTNQPQHF.

J is TRBJ1-2 and V is TRBV21-1; the table's D gene call, TRBD1, was not cross checked with the DNA. TRBV21-1 is classified as a pseudogene. This CDR3 spans 18 amino acids. As DNA, the CDR3 is TGTGCCGGCCAGATCGGGACAGCCCACCCCCCCGGAAACTATGGCTACACCTTC. Protein sequence: CAGQIGTAHPPGNYGYTF.

The V gene is TRBV7-6, the J gene TRBJ2-7; TRBD2 matches 9 bases. The CDR3 sequence is 15 residues long. Per the germline V gene, CDR1 is SGHVS and CDR2 is FNYEAQ. V was pared by 5 bases and J by 5 bases, with 10 bases of the junction left unmatched. CDR3 loop: CASSLFGGRVDEQYF. In DNA, the CDR3 is TGTGCCAGCAGCCTATTCGGCGGGAGGGTCGACGAGCAGTACTTC.

The chain links TRBV6-5 to TRBJ1-1; TRBD1 matches 7 bases. With V trimmed by 6 bases and J by 4 bases, 11 bases remained unmatched. This CDR3 contains 15 residues. The germline gives CDR1 MNHEY, CDR2 SVGAGI. CDR3 region: CASSIGRSGGTEAFF. CDR3 nucleotide sequence: TGTGCCAGCAGCATCGGACGCTCAGGGGGCACTGAAGCTTTCTTT.

J is TRBJ2-7 and V is TRBV15, with a weak D call TRBD1 (6 bases). Trimming stripped 4 bases from V and 1 base from J, with 11 bases between. Germline CDR1 and CDR2: LNHNV and YYDKDF (reference sequence). The CDR3 spans 14 residues. The CDR3 nucleotides read TGTGCCACCAGCACCGACGGGACATCCTACGAGCAGTACTTC. Residues: CATSTDGTSYEQYF. The entire variable domain, with the rest obtained from reference TRBV15 and TRBJ2-7, is as follows: DAMVIQNPRYQVTQFGKPVTLSCSQTLNHNVMYWYQQKSSQAPKLLFHYYDKDFNNEADTPDNFQSRRPNTSFCFLDIRSPGLGDTAMYLCATSTDGTSYEQYFGPGTRLTVT.

Comment on this clone: The identical CDR3 is also encoded by other nucleotide sequences in the sample. The chain uses TRBV30 and TRBJ1-2; no firm D call. V was trimmed by 0 bases and J by 1 base, leaving 6 bases between them. Germline-derived CDR1 and CDR2 are GTSNPN and SVGIG (reference sequence). The CDR3 runs to 13 residues. The CDR3 DNA reads as TGTGCCTGGAGTGTTTCCCTTAACTATGGCTACACCTTC. Protein: CAWSVSLNYGYTF.

The V call is TRBV29-1, the J call TRBJ2-7; no clear D. The length of the CDR3 is 13 residues. Germline lookup yields CDR1 SQVTM and CDR2 ANQGSEA. V lost 0 bases to trimming and J lost 3 bases, with 9 bases between them. The CDR3 DNA reads as TGCAGCGTTGAAGAGGTACAAAGCTACGAGCAGTACTTC. Translated, it gives CSVEEVQSYEQYF.

The J gene is TRBJ2-7, the V gene TRBV11-2, with no clear D. V lost 5 bases and J lost 5, with 10 bases in between. The germline V gene has CDR1 SGHAT and CDR2 FQNNGV. This CDR3 spans 12 amino acids. This CDR3 is CASSMLLDEQYF. The CDR3 nucleotides are TGTGCCAGCAGCATGTTACTGGACGAGCAGTACTTC. Using reference TRBV11-2 and TRBJ2-7 for the parts outside the CDR3, the full variable domain is EAGVAQSPRYKIIEKRQSVAFWCNPISGHATLYWYQQILGQGPKLLIQFQNNGVVDDSQLPKDRFSAERLKGVDSTLKIQPAKLEDSAVYLCASSMLLDEQYFGPGTRLTVT.

The chain is built from TRBV5-4 and TRBJ2-7; 7 nucleotides match TRBD1. This CDR3 is 13 amino acids long. Germline values: CDR1 SGHNT, CDR2 YYREEE (reference sequence). V dropped 3 bases and J dropped 3; count of bases not matched to a gene: 3. The CDR3 DNA is TGTGCCAGCAGCTCCTGGGACAGCTACGAGCAGTACTTC. Protein product: CASSSWDSYEQYF.

The rearrangement uses TRBV7-7 and TRBJ2-7; D gene uncertain. V shed 2 bases and J shed 5 bases, with 22 bases lying between them. The length of the CDR3 is 17 residues. CDR1 and CDR2 (germline): SSHAT, FNYEAQ (reference sequence). CDR3 protein: CASSLRIHYPIGNEQYF. Here the CDR3 DNA reads TGTGCCAGCAGCTTAAGAATTCACTACCCGATTGGCAACGAGCAGTACTTC.